This T cell receptor (beta chain) is drawn from a study of T cell repertoires in cytomegalovirus infection. TCRdb recomputed calls from the reads with MiXCR, one row per CDR3 protein. In the table there are 200,000 or so distinct CDR3 sequences, roughly 19% of which are singletons. Germline V gene lookup returns CDR1 SGHDN and CDR2 FVKESK. V lost 1 base and J lost 4, with 10 bases in between. The CDR3 covers 14 residues. The chain uses TRBV14 and TRBJ2-5; D possibly uses TRBD1 or TRBD2 (5 bases each). This receptor was obtained from a human donor in good health (CMV status not recorded). Some clones in this sample may be carry-over from other donors' samples. Sequenced input: PBMCs. CDR3 loop: CASSQVQGRETQYF. CDR3 bases: TGTGCCAGCAGCCAAGTCCAGGGACGAGAGACCCAGTACTTC.